A single TCR beta chain is shown here with its context. The data were taken from a study of blood T cell repertoires in COVID-19. Sequenced by immunoSEQ multiplex PCR; TCRdb stores in-frame clones only, minus some. The profile covers around 240,000 clones, with around 90% appearing a single time and approximately 1.3% taken by the ten largest. This CDR3 is 16 amino acids long. Trimming removed 0 bases from V and 4 bases from J; junction bases left unmatched: 5. CDR1 and CDR2 from the germline V gene are MGHRA and YSYEKL. This TCR was recovered from a human donor in a cohort exposed to, infected with or recovered from COVID-19 (not recorded which). The donor label of this sample is uncertain. This chain links TRBV4-1 with TRBJ1-4; TRBD1 matches at 7 bases. Source material: PBMCs or T cells enriched from blood (not recorded which). DNA for the CDR3: TGCGCCAGCAGCCAAGATGGGGACAGCCTTAATGAAAAACTGTTTTTT. Protein sequence: CASSQDGDSLNEKLFF.